This record covers a single T cell receptor beta chain. This clonotype has more than one count but fewer than ten. What antigen it recognizes has not been identified. One base away there is no much larger clone; base qualities are not given. V is shortened by 0 bases, J by 6 bases, and the region joining them spans 15 bases. The CDR3 starts with the cysteine, ends with the phenylalanine, and has 16 residues. Kept here is only the CDR3 DNA, which spans 48 bases and is read in frame from base 1. The germline V gene encodes CDR1 SGHVS and CDR2 FNYEAQ. These data come from a study of response to subunit inactivated influenza vaccine (dated by TCRdb to the late 2010s). The study in broad terms: The study used deep quantitative T cell receptor repertoire profiling to track responses to a trivalent subunit inactivated influenza vaccine. Overall results and qualifications from the work: According to the authors, only a limited number of new T cells may be recruited by each seasonal influenza vaccination.

Library method: RT-PCR. Instrument used: Illumina HiSeq 2500. TCRdb redid the processing of the public reads, applying fastp at Q25 and MiXCR, and retained in-frame beta chains. Rows matching on CDR3 protein sequence are summarized as one entry with the most common DNA and genes. The sample records 650,000 or so distinct CDR3 sequences, 12% to 15% of which are singletons. The ten biggest clones cover around 7.6% of the sample. The sequence is built from TRBV7-6 and TRBJ1-5, with the D gene call left open. The TCR sequence derives from a man aged 45-60 years who received an inactivated influenza vaccine. Donor details come from another sample of the same person, matched by shared clones. Source: PBMCs from blood, taken 14 days before vaccination. The CDR3 reads as follows: CASSLAGNRGSQPQHF. The DNA sequence reads TGTGCCAGCAGCTTAGCAGGGAATCGTGGGTCTCAGCCCCAGCATTTT.